The entry below gives a single T cell receptor (beta chain) sequence along with its context. Its antigen remains unidentified. PCR amplification relied on 60 Vbeta primers (plus 13 Jbeta primers). Source study methods: Approximately 12 million of around 85 million unique TCR beta chains were shared, per a later count. The assay was immunoSEQ multiplex PCR, and TCRdb's table has in-frame clones only and misses some. The V and J calls and clone size were taken over from that table, and D and trimming were inferred from the DNA. In the table there are 150,000 or so clones, over 75% of which are singletons. The CDR3 is 15 amino acids. The germline V and J ends were trimmed by 6 bases and 7 bases, with 16 bases remaining between them. CDR1 and CDR2 (germline): LNHDA, SQIVND (reference sequence). These data come from a study of cytomegalovirus exposure and HLA in healthy donors. Study-level results: Some TCR beta chains (around 160 of them) were listed as cytomegalovirus-associated.

This receptor was obtained from a man aged 30-40 years in good health and CMV-seropositive. The chain joins TRBV19 to TRBJ1-6, with D tentatively TRBD1 (6 bases). The sequencing input was PBMCs. The CDR3 sequence is CASSPRRGTNSPLHF. The CDR3, as DNA: TGTGCCAGTAGCCCTCGCAGGGGTACGAATTCACCCCTCCACTTT.